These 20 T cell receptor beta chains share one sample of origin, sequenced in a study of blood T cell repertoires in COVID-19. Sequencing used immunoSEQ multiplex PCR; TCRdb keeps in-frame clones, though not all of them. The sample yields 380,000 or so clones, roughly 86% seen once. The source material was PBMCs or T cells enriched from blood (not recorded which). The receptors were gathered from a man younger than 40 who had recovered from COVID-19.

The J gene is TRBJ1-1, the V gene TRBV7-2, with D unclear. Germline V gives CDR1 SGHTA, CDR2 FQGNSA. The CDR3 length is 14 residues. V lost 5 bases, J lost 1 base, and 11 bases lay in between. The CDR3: CASSPAEQNTEAFF. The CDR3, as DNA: TGTGCCAGCAGCCCGGCGGAGCAGAACACTGAAGCTTTCTTT. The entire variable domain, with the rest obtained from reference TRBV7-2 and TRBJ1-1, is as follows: GAGVSQSPSNKVTEKGKDVELRCDPISGHTALYWYRQSLGQGLEFLIYFQGNSAPDKSGLPSDRFSAERTGGSVSTLTIQRTQQEDSAVYLCASSPAEQNTEAFFGQGTRLTVV.

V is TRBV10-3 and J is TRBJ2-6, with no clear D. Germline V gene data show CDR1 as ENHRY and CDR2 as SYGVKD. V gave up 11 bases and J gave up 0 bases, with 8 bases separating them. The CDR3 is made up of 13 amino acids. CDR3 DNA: TGTGCCGCCGTGAGCTCTGGGGCCAACGTCCTGACTTTC. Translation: CAAVSSGANVLTF.

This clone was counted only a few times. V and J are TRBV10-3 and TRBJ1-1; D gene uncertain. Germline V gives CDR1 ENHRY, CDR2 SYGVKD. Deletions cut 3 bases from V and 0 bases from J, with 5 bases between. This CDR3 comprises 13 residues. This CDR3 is CAISDGVNTEAFF. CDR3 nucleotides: TGTGCCATCAGTGACGGAGTGAACACTGAAGCTTTCTTT.

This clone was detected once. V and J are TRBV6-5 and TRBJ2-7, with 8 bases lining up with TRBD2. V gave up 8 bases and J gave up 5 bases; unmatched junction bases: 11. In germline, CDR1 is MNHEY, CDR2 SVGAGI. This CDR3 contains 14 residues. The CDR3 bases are TGTGCCAGCCAACCGGGACTAGGGAGCGACGAGCAGTACTTC. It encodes CASQPGLGSDEQYF.

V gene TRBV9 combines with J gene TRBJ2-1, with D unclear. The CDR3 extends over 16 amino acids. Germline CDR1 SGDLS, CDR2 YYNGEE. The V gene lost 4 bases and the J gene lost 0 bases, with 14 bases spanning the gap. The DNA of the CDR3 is TGTGCCAGCAGCCCCAGTGGCTGGAGCTCCTACAATGAGCAGTTCTTC. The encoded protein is CASSPSGWSSYNEQFF.

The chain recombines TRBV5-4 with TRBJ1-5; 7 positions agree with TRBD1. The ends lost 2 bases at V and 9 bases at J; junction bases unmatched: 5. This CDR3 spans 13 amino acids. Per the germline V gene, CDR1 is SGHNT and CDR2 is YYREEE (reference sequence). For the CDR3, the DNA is TGTGCCAGCAGCTTCGAAGGGGGCCCGCCCCAGCATTTT. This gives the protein CASSFEGGPPQHF.

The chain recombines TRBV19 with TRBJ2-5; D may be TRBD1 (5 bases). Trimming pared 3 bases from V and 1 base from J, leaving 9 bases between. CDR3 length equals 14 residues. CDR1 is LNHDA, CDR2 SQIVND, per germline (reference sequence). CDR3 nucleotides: TGTGCCAGTAGTATCGGTCAGGGCCAAGAGACCCAGTACTTC. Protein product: CASSIGQGQETQYF.

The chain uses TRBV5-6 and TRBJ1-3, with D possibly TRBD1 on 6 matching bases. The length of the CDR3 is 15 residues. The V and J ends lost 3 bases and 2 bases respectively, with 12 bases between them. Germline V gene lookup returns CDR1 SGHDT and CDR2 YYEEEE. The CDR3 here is CASSSGGGAGNTIYF. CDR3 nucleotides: TGTGCCAGCAGCTCGGGAGGGGGTGCTGGAAACACCATATATTTT.

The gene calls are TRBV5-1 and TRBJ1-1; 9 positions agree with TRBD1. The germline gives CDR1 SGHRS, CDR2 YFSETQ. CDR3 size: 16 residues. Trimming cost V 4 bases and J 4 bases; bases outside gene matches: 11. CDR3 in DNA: TGCGCCAGCAGCGGACGACAGGGGGAACGGGGCACTGAAGCTTTCTTT. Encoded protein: CASSGRQGERGTEAFF.

CDR3 sequence reads: CASRDLGTGGPTQHF. The CDR3 bases are TGTGCCAGCAGGGACCTGGGGACAGGGGGCCCGACCCAGCATTTT. The V gene is TRBV2, the J gene TRBJ1-5; TRBD1 agrees at 12 bases. Germline CDR1 SNHLY, CDR2 FYNNEI. The V gene end was trimmed by 6 bases and the J gene end by 11 bases; junction bases not matched to a gene: 11. This CDR3 is built from 15 residues.

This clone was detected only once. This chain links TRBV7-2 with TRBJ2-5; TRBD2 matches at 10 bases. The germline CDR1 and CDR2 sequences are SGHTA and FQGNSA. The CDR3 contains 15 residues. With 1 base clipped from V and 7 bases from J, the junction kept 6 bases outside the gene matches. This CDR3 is CASSLVSGGGTTQYF. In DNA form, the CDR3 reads TGTGCCAGCAGCTTAGTGAGCGGGGGGGGTACGACCCAGTACTTC.

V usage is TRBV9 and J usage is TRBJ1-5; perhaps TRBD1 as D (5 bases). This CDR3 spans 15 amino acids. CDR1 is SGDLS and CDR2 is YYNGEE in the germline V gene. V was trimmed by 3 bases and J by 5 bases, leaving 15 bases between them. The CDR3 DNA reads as TGTGCCAGCAGCGCTCTTGACAGAATTGATCAGCCCCAGCATTTT. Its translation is CASSALDRIDQPQHF.

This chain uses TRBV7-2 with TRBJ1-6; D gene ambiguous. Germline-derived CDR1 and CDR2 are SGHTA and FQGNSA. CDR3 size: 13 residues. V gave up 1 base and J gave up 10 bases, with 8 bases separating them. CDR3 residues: CASSLEGGSPLHF. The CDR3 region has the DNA TGTGCCAGCAGCTTAGAAGGAGGGTCACCCCTCCACTTT.

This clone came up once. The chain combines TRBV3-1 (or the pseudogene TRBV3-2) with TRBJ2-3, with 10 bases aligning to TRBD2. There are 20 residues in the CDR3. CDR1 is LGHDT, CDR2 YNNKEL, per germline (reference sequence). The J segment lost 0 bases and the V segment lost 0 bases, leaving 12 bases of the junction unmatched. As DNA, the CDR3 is TGTGCCAGCAGCCAAGACGGGGCTAGCGGGGGACCTTTCAGCACAGATACGCAGTATTTT. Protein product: CASSQDGASGGPFSTDTQYF.

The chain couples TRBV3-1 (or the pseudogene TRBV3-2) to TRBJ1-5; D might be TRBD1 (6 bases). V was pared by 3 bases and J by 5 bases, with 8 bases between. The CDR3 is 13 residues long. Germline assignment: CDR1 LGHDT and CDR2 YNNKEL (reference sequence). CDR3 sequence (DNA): TGTGCCAGCAGCCACCAGGGGTATCAGCCCCAGCATTTT. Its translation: CASSHQGYQPQHF.

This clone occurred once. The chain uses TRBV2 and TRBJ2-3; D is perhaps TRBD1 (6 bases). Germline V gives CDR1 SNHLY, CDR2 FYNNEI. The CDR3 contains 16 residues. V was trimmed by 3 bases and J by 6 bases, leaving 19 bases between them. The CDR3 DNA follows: TGTGCCAGCAGTGACCAGGCGGCAAGGGGGTACGATACGCAGTATTTT. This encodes CASSDQAARGYDTQYF.

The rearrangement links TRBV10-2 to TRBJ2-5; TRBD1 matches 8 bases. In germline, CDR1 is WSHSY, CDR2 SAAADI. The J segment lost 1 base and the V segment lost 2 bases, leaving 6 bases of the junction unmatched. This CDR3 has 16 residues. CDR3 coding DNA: TGCGCCAGCAGTGAGCCGGGACAGGTCGGCCAAGAGACCCAGTACTTC. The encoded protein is CASSEPGQVGQETQYF.

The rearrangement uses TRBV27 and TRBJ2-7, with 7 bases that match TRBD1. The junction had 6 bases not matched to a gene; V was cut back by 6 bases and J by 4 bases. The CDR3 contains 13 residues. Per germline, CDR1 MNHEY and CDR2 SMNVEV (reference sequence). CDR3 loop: CASSTGVLYEQYF. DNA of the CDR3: TGTGCCAGCAGCACAGGGGTGCTTTACGAGCAGTACTTC.

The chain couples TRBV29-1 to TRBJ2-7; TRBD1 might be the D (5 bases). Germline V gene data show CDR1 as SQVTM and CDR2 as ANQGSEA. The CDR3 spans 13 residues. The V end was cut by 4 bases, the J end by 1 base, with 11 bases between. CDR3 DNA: TGCAGCGTTGGCCAACGACAGTCCTACGAGCAGTACTTC. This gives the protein CSVGQRQSYEQYF.

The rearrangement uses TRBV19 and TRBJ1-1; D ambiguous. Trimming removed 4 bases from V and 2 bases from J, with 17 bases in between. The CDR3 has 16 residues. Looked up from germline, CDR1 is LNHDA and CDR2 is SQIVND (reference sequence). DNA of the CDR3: TGTGCCAGTAGTAGCGAGCGACGGGATTTTAACACTGAAGCTTTCTTT. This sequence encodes CASSSERRDFNTEAFF.